The 15 T cell receptor beta chains reported below all come from one sample, sequenced in a study of cytomegalovirus exposure and HLA in healthy donors. TCRdb keeps only in-frame clones here, not all; method: immunoSEQ multiplex PCR. The table includes about 330,000 clones, 86% detected once. The specimen was PBMCs. These receptors were obtained from a woman younger than 30 in good health and CMV-seronegative.

This chain links TRBV10-3 with TRBJ2-7; 7 nucleotides align to TRBD2. Per germline, CDR1 ENHRY and CDR2 SYGVKD. V was clipped by 9 bases and J by 6 bases; unmatched bases: 8. This CDR3 is 12 amino acids long. The CDR3 is CAIYTPGGEQYF. The CDR3 bases are TGTGCCATTTACACCCCGGGAGGCGAGCAGTACTTC.

The gene calls are TRBV6-4 and TRBJ2-2, with D perhaps matching TRBD2 (5 bases). Germline CDR1 MRHNA, CDR2 SNTAGT. There are 13 residues in the CDR3. The ends were cut back, 8 bases at V and 3 bases at J, with 10 bases in the middle. The DNA for the CDR3 is TGTGCCAGCGGGAGCGACTACACCGGGGAGCTGTTTTTT. Its translation: CASGSDYTGELFF.

This chain links TRBV5-4 with TRBJ2-1, with 8 bases that match TRBD1. V shed 4 bases and J 5 bases; nucleotides not matched to a gene: 8. The CDR3 loop spans 15 amino acids. Looked up from germline, CDR1 is SGHNT and CDR2 is YYREEE (reference sequence). The CDR3 protein is CASSHQGQENNEQFF. CDR3 nucleotide sequence: TGTGCCAGCAGCCACCAGGGACAGGAAAACAATGAGCAGTTCTTC.

This chain connects TRBV28 to TRBJ2-7; weak D call: TRBD2 (6 bases). Deletions cut 5 bases from V and 0 bases from J, with 14 bases between. The germline V gene has CDR1 MDHEN and CDR2 SYDVKM. This CDR3 is 15 amino acids long. This CDR3 reads CASSPPRGLSYEQYF. In DNA form, the CDR3 reads TGTGCCAGCAGTCCACCTAGGGGACTCTCCTACGAGCAGTACTTC.

The chain employs TRBV29-1 and TRBJ2-5; D perhaps matches TRBD2 (6 bases). The CDR3 loop spans 14 amino acids. Germline V lookup: CDR1 SQVTM, CDR2 ANQGSEA. V dropped 6 bases and J dropped 5 bases, with 19 bases sitting between them. CDR3: CSVATSPRDETQYF. CDR3 bases: TGCAGCGTGGCTACTAGCCCCCGGGACGAGACCCAGTACTTC. The entire variable domain, with the rest obtained from reference TRBV29-1 and TRBJ2-5, is as follows: SAVISQKPSRDICQRGTSLTIQCQVDSQVTMMFWYRQQPGQSLTLIATANQGSEATYESGFVIDKFPISRPNLTFSTLTVSNMSPEDSSIYLCSVATSPRDETQYFGPGTRLLVL.

The chain carries TRBV27 and TRBJ2-2; 7 bases agree with TRBD1. Germline-derived CDR1 and CDR2 are MNHEY and SMNVEV (reference sequence). This CDR3 comprises 15 residues. Trimming took 5 bases from V and 8 from J; bases not matched to a gene: 11. The CDR3 nucleotides read TGTGCCAGCAGTCCTCCTGAGGGGGCTCAAGGGGAGCTGTTTTTT. The encoded protein is CASSPPEGAQGELFF.

The V and J genes are TRBV18 and TRBJ1-5; TRBD1 might be the D (5 bases). The germline V and J ends were trimmed by 3 bases and 4 bases, with 16 bases remaining between them. The V gene's germline CDR1 is KGHSH and CDR2 LQKENI. The CDR3 has 16 residues. DNA of the CDR3: TGTGCCAGCTCACCCCCCGGGGGAGGGAAAAATCAGCCCCAGCATTTT. It specifies CASSPPGGGKNQPQHF.

The genes are TRBV5-6 and TRBJ2-3, with 9 positions matching TRBD2. V shed 6 bases and J 6 bases; nucleotides not matched to a gene: 11. The CDR3 is 15 amino acids. Germline values: CDR1 SGHDT, CDR2 YYEEEE. The CDR3 here is CASNSDLAGRDTQYF. Here the CDR3 DNA reads TGTGCCAGCAACTCCGATCTAGCGGGACGGGATACGCAGTATTTT.

The CDR3 region is CASSPLWAELTDTQYF. The CDR3 DNA follows: TGCGCCAGCAGTCCTTTATGGGCAGAGCTCACAGATACGCAGTATTTT. The J gene is TRBJ2-3, the V gene TRBV4-3; no firm D call. The germline V gene encodes CDR1 LGHNA and CDR2 YSLEER. This CDR3 spans 16 amino acids. V dropped 6 bases and J dropped 2 bases, with 18 bases sitting between them.

The rearrangement joins TRBV6-5 to TRBJ2-7; 8 bases agree with TRBD2. With 6 bases clipped from V and 3 bases from J, the junction kept 10 bases outside the gene matches. The CDR3 runs 15 residues. Germline-derived CDR1 and CDR2 are MNHEY and SVGAGI. CDR3 in DNA: TGTGCCAGCAGCACCGGACTAGCTAGTGTCTACGAGCAGTACTTC. Amino acid sequence: CASSTGLASVYEQYF.

The V gene is TRBV18, the J gene TRBJ1-1; 8 bases align to TRBD1. The trim removed 4 bases at V and 0 bases at J, leaving 4 bases unmatched. The germline gives CDR1 KGHSH, CDR2 LQKENI. The CDR3 consists of 15 residues. CDR3 protein: CASSRIQGVNTEAFF. CDR3 DNA: TGTGCCAGCTCACGTATACAGGGGGTGAACACTGAAGCTTTCTTT.

The chain carries TRBV12-5 and TRBJ1-1; a possible D gene is TRBD1 (5 bases). Trimming left V 5 bases short and J 2 bases short, with 9 bases between. Germline lookup yields CDR1 LGHNT and CDR2 FRNRAP. This CDR3 contains 13 residues. CDR3 sequence reads: CASGRTSNTEAFF. In nucleotides, the CDR3 is TGTGCTAGTGGTAGGACAAGCAACACTGAAGCTTTCTTT. The whole variable domain, remainder taken from reference TRBV12-5 and TRBJ1-1, is DARVTQTPRHKVTEMGQEVTMRCQPILGHNTVFWYRQTMMQGLELLAYFRNRAPLDDSGMPKDRFSAEMPDATLATLKIQPSEPRDSAVYFCASGRTSNTEAFFGQGTRLTVV.

This clone was observed a few times. J is TRBJ1-4 and V is TRBV29-1; tentative D call: TRBD1 (5 bases). The CDR3 runs to 13 residues. Germline CDR1 is SQVTM and CDR2 is ANQGSEA. With 5 bases removed from V and 11 bases from J, the gap between germline ends came to 18 bases. For the CDR3, the DNA is TGCAGCGTTATGGGGACTCGGGAAGGGAAACTGTTTTTT. It specifies CSVMGTREGKLFF.

This chain joins TRBV6-5 and TRBJ2-1, with D possibly matching TRBD1 (6 bases). CDR3 length equals 16 residues. The germline V and J ends were trimmed by 4 bases and 0 bases, with 13 bases remaining between them. Germline-derived CDR1 and CDR2 are MNHEY and SVGAGI. CDR3 nucleotide sequence: TGTGCCAGCAGTTGGCTCCGAGGGGGCTCCTACAATGAGCAGTTCTTC. This sequence encodes CASSWLRGGSYNEQFF.

V usage is TRBV18 and J usage is TRBJ2-7, with D perhaps TRBD2 (5 bases). Germline CDR1 KGHSH, CDR2 LQKENI. Trimming took 0 bases from V and 7 from J, leaving 16 bases between them. The CDR3 is 15 residues long. The CDR3 nucleotides read TGTGCCAGCTCACCACCCTACACCGGATCGGGAGAGCAGTACTTC. Protein: CASSPPYTGSGEQYF.